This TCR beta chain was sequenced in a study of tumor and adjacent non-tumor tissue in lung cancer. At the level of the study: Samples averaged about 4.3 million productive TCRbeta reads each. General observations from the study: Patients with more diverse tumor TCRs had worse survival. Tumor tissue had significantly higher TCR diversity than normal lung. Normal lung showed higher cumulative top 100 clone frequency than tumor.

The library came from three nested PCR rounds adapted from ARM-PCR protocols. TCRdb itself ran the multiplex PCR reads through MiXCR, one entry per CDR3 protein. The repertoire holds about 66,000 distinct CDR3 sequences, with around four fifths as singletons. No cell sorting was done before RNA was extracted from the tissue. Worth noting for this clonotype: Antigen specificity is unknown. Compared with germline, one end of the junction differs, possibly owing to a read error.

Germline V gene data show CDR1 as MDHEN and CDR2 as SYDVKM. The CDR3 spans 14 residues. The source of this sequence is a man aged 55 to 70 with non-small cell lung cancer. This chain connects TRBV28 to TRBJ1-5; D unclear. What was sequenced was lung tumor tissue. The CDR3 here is CVSSLGGNGQPQHF. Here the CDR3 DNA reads TGTGTCAGCAGTTTAGGAGGGAACGGGCAGCCCCAGCATTTT.